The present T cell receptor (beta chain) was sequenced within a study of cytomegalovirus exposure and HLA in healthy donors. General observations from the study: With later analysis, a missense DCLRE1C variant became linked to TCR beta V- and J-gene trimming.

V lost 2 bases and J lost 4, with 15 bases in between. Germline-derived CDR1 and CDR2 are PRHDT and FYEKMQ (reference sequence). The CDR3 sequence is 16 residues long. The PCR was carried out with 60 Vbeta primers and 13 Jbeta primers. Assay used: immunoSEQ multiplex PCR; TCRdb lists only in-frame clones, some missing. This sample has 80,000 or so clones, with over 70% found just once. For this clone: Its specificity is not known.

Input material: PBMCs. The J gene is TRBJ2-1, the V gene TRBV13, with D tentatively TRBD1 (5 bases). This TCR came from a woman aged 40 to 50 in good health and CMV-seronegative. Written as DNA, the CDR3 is TGTGCCAGCAGCTTAAGTCGGCAGGGCGCGTACAATGAGCAGTTCTTC. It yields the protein CASSLSRQGAYNEQFF.